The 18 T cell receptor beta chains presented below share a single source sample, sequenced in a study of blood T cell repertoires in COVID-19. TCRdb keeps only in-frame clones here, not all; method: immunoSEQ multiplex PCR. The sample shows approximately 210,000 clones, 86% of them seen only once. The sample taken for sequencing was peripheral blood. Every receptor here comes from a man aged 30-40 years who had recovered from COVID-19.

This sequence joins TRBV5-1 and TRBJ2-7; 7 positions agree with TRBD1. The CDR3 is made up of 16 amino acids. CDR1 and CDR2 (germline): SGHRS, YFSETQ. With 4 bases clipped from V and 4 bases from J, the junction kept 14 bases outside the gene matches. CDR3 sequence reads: CASSPRPGTAIYEQYF. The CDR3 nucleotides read TGCGCCAGCAGCCCCCGCCCGGGGACAGCCATTTACGAGCAGTACTTC. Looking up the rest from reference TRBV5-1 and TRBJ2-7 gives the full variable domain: KAGVTQTPRYLIKTRGQQVTLSCSPISGHRSVSWYQQTPGQGLQFLFEYFSETQRNKGNFPGRFSGRQFSNSRSEMNVSTLELGDSALYLCASSPRPGTAIYEQYFGPGTRLTVT.

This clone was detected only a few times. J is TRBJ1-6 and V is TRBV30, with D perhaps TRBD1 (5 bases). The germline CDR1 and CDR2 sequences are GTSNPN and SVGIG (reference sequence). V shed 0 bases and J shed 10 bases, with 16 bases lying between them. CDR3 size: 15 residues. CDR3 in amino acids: CAWSVELRGSSPLHF. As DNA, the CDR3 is TGTGCCTGGAGTGTGGAGTTAAGGGGCTCCTCACCCCTCCACTTT.

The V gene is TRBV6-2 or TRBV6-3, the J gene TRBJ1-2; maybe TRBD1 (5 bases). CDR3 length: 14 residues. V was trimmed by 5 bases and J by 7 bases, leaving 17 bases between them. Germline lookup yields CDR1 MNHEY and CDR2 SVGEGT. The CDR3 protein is CASSIVKGIGGYTF. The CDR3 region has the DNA TGTGCCAGCAGTATCGTTAAGGGGATTGGTGGCTACACCTTC.

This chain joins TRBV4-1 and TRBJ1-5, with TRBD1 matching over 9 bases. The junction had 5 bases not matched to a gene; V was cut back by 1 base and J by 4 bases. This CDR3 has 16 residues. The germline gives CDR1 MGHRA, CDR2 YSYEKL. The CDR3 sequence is CASSQAGTGINQPQHF. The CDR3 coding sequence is TGCGCCAGCAGCCAAGCTGGGACAGGGATAAATCAGCCCCAGCATTTT.

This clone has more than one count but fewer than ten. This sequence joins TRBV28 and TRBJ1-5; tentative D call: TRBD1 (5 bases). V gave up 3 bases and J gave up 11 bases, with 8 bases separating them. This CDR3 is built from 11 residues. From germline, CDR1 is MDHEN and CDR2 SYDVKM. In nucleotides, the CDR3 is TGTGCCAGCAGTTTGGAGGGGTCCCAGCATTTT. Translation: CASSLEGSQHF.

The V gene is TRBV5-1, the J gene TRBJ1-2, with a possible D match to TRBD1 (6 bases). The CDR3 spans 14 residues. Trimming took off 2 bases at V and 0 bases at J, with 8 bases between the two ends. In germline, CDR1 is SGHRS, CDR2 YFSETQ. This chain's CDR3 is CASSFQGPNYGYTF. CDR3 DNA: TGCGCCAGCAGCTTTCAGGGGCCTAACTATGGCTACACCTTC.

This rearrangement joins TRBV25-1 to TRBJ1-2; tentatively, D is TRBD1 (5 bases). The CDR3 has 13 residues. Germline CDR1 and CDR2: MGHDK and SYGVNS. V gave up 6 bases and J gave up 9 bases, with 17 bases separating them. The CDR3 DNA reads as TGTGCCAGCAGCGTAACAGGCGATGGTAGCTACACCTTC. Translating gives CASSVTGDGSYTF.

The CDR3, as DNA: TGTGCCAGCAGCGTAGATGCTAGCGGGGTTTTCGGGGAGCTGTTTTTT. This sequence encodes CASSVDASGVFGELFF. The chain employs TRBV9 and TRBJ2-2; the match to TRBD2 covers 9 bases. There are 16 residues in the CDR3. Germline V gene sequence: CDR1 SGDLS, CDR2 YYNGEE. Trimming at V came to 0 bases and at J to 7 bases, leaving 7 bases not matched to a gene.

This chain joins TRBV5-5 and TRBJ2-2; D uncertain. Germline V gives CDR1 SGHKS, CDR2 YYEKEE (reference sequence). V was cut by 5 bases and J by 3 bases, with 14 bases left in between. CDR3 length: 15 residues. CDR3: CASRLEIRYTGELFF. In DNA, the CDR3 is TGTGCCAGCAGGCTAGAAATCCGATACACCGGGGAGCTGTTTTTT. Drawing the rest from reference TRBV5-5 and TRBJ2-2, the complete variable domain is DAGVTQSPTHLIKTRGQQVTLRCSPISGHKSVSWYQQVLGQGPQFIFQYYEKEERGRGNFPDRFSARQFPNYSSELNVNALLLGDSALYLCASRLEIRYTGELFFGEGSRLTVL.

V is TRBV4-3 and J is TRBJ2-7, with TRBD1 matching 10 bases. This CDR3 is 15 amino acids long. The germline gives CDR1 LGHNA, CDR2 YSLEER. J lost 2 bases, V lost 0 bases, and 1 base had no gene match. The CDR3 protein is CASSQEDRGPYEQYF. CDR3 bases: TGCGCCAGCAGCCAAGAAGACAGGGGGCCCTACGAGCAGTACTTC.

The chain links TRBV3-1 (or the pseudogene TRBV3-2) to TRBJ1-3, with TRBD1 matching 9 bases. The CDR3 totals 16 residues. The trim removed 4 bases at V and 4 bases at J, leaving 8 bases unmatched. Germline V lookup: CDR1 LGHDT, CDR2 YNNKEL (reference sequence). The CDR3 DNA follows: TGTGCCAGCAGCCTTTGGGGGACAGGGCGGGGAAACACCATATATTTT. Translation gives CASSLWGTGRGNTIYF.

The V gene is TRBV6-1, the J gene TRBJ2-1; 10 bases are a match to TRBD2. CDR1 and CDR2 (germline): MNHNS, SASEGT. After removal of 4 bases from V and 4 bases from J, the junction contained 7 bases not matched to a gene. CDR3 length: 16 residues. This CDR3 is CASSAIAGGLYNEQFF. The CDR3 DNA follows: TGTGCCAGCAGTGCCATAGCGGGGGGCTTATACAATGAGCAGTTCTTC.

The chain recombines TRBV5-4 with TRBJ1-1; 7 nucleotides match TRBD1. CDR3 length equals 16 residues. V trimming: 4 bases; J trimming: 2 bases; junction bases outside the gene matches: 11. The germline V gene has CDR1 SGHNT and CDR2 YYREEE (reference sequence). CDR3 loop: CASSPPRQGPNTEAFF. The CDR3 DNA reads TGTGCCAGCAGCCCTCCCCGACAGGGCCCAAACACTGAAGCTTTCTTT. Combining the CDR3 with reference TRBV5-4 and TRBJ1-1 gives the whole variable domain ETGVTQSPTHLIKTRGQQVTLRCSSQSGHNTVSWYQQALGQGPQFIFQYYREEENGRGNFPPRFSGLQFPNYSSELNVNALELDDSALYLCASSPPRQGPNTEAFFGQGTRLTVV.

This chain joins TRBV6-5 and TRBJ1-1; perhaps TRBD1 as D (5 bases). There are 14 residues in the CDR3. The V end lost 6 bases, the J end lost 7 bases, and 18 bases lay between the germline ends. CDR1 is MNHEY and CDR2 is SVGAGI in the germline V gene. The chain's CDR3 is CASSYLGRVYEAFF. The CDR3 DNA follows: TGTGCCAGCAGCTATTTGGGCAGGGTCTATGAAGCTTTCTTT.

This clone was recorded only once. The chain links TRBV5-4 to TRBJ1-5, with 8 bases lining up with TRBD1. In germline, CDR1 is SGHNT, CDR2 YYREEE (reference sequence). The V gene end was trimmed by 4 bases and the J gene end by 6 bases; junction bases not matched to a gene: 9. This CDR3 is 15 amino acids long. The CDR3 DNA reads TGTGCCAGCAGCCCTCATAACGACAGGGGTCAGCCCCAGCATTTT. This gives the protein CASSPHNDRGQPQHF.

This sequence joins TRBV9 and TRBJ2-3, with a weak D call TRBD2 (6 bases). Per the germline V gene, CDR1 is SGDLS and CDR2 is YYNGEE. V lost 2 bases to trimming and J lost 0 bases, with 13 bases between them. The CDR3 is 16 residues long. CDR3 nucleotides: TGTGCCAGCAGCGTCGGTGCGGCGGGGAGCACAGATACGCAGTATTTT. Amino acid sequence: CASSVGAAGSTDTQYF. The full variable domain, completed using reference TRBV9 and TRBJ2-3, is DSGVTQTPKHLITATGQRVTLRCSPRSGDLSVYWYQQSLDQGLQFLIQYYNGEERAKGNILERFSAQQFPDLHSELNLSSLELGDSALYFCASSVGAAGSTDTQYFGPGTRLTVL.

The CDR3 region has the DNA TGTGCCAGCAGCCAACTCTGGGAGGGGGAGACCCAGTACTTC. Protein: CASSQLWEGETQYF. The gene calls are TRBV7-8 and TRBJ2-5, with 7 bases identical to TRBD2. The germline gives CDR1 SGHVS, CDR2 FQNEAQ. V lost 5 bases to trimming and J lost 5 bases; unmatched junction nucleotides: 8. The CDR3 spans 14 residues.

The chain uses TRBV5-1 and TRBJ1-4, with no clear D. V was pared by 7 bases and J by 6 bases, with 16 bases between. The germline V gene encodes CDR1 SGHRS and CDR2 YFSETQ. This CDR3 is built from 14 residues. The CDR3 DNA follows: TGCGCCAGCCGCCGAGACGAGGGAGATGAAAAACTGTTTTTT. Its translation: CASRRDEGDEKLFF.